This T cell receptor beta chain appears in the sequencing data of a study of T cells after yellow fever vaccination. J gave up 6 bases and V 2 bases, and 3 bases lay outside the gene matches. This CDR3 has 15 residues. Germline CDR1 is LNHNV and CDR2 is YYDKDF (reference sequence). TCRdb processed the 5' RACE reads anew with MiXCR; each CDR3 protein has one entry. Of some 250,000 distinct CDR3 sequences in the sample, about 3.9% are singletons; the top ten hold over 15%. This clonotype was seen at least ten times. Source: PBMCs, taken 15 days after the yellow fever booster vaccination. This sequence joins TRBV15 and TRBJ2-1; TRBD1 aligns across 11 bases. This TCR was sampled from a man between 18 and 29 years old who received the YFV17D yellow fever vaccine. The CDR3, as DNA: TGTGCCACCAGCAGATCGGGACAGGGGGTCAATGAGCAGTTCTTC. Residues: CATSRSGQGVNEQFF.